This T cell receptor beta chain came from a study of blood T cell repertoires in COVID-19. Study information: Both acute and convalescent COVID-19 samples were obtained from the United States, Italy and Spain. The analysed material was cDNA or gDNA that came from T cells, B-cell-depleted T cells, or PBMCs.

Original processing notes: Estimated nucleated cell counts came from reference gene primer amplification. TCRdb's copy holds only in-frame clones and misses some; the assay was immunoSEQ multiplex PCR. For V, J and clone size, that table is used; D and trimming come from the DNA. The sample gives about 200,000 clones, approximately 80% of which show up once; about 10% is in the top ten. There are 15 residues in the CDR3. Germline-derived CDR1 and CDR2 are KGHSH and LQKENI. The germline V and J ends were trimmed by 1 base and 2 bases, with 10 bases remaining between them. Material: peripheral blood. The V gene is TRBV18, the J gene TRBJ2-3; D is unresolved. This receptor was taken from a woman aged 80 or over with acute or convalescent COVID-19. CDR3 DNA sequence: TGTGCCAGCTCACCACTTCCCAGAACCACAGATACGCAGTATTTT. This translates into CASSPLPRTTDTQYF.